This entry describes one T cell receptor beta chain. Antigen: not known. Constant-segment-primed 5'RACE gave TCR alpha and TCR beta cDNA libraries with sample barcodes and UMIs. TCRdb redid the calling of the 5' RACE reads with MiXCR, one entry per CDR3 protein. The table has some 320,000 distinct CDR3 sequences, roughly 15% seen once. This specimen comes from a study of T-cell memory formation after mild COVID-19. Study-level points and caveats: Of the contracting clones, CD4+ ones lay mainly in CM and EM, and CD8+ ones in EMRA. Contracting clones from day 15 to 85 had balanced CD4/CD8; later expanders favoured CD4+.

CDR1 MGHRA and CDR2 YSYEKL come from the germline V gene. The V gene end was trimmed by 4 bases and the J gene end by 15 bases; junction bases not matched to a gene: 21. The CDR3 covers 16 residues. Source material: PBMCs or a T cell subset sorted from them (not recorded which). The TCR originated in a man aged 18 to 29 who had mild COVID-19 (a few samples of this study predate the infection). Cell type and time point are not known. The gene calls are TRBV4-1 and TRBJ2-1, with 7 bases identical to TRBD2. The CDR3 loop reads CASSPSFSGSGDPPFF. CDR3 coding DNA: TGCGCCAGCAGCCCCTCGTTCTCGGGCAGCGGGGACCCTCCGTTCTTC.